This entry is about one T cell receptor beta chain. Antigen unknown. From the 5' RACE reads, TCRdb called clonotypes with MiXCR, one entry per CDR3 protein. The table records 400,000 or so distinct CDR3 sequences, approximately 20% of them present only once. These data belong to a study of T-cell memory formation after mild COVID-19. The J segment lost 2 bases and the V segment lost 2 bases, leaving 5 bases of the junction unmatched. Germline lookup yields CDR1 SEHNR and CDR2 FQNEAQ (reference sequence). The CDR3 contains 15 residues. Study conclusions and caveats: The authors left the SARS-CoV-2 specificity of second-wave clones peaking on day 37 unconfirmed.

The sample consisted of PBMCs or a T cell subset sorted from them (not recorded which). The source of this sequence is an adult woman who had mild COVID-19 (a few samples of this study predate the infection). Cell type and time point are not known. The rearrangement uses TRBV7-9 and TRBJ1-2, with TRBD1 identical over 7 bases. CDR3: CASSLPGQINYGYTF. The CDR3 DNA reads as TGTGCCAGCAGCTTACCGGGACAGATAAACTATGGCTACACCTTC.